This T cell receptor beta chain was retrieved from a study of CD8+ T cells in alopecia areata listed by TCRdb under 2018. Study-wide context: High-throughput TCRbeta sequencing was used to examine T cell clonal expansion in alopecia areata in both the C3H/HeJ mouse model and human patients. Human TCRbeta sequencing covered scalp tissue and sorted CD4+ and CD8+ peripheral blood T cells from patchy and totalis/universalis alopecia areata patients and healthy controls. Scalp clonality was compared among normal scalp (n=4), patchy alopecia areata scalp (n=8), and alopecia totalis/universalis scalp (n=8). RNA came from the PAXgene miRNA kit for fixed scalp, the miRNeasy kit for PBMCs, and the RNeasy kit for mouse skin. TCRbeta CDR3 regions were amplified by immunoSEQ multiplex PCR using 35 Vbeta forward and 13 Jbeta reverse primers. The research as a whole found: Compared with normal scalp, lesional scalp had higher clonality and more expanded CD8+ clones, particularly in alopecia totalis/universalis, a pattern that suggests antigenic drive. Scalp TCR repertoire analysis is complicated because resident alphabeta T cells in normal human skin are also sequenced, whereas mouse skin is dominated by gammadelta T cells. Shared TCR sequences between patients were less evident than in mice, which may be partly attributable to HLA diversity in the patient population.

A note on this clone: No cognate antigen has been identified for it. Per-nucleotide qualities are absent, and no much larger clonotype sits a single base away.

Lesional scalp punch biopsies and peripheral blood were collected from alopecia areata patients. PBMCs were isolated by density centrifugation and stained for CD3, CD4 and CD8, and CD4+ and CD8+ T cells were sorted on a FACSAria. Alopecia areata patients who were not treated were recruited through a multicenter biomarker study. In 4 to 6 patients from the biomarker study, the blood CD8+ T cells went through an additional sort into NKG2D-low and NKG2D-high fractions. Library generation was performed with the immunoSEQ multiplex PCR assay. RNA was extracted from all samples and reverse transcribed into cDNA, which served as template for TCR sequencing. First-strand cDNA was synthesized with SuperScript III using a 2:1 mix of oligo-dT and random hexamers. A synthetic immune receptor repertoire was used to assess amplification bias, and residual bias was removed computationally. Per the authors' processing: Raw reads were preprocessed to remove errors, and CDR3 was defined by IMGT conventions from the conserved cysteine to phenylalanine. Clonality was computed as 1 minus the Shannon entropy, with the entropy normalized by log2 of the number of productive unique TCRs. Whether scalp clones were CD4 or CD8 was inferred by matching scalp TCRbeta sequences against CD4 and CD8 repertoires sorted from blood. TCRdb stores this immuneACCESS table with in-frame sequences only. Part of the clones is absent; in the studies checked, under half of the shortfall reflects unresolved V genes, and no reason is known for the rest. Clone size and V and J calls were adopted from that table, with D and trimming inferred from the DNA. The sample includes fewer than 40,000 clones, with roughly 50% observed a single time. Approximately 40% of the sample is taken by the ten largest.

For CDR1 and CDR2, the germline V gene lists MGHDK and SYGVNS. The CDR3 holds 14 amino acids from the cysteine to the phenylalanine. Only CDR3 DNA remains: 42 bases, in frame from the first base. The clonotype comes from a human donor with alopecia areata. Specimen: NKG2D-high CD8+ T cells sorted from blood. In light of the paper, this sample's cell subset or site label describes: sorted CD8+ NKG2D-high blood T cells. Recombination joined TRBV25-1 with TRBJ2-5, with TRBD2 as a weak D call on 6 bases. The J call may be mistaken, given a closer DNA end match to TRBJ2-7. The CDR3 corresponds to CASSEWGGTYEQYF. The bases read TGTGCCAGCAGTGAATGGGGCGGGACCTACGAGCAGTACTTC.